This T cell receptor (beta chain) derives from a study of control samples from healthy donors and cancer patients. Generated by immunoSEQ multiplex PCR, the TCRdb table keeps only in-frame clones and is missing some. This sample yields 200,000 to 250,000 clones, of which over 90% are seen a single time; over 1.2% belongs to the top ten. Between the trimmed V and J ends, which lost 4 bases and 3 bases, there was a span of 12 bases. This CDR3 is 14 amino acids long. CDR1 is MNHNY, CDR2 SVGAGI, per germline (reference sequence). Sequenced input: blood. This chain uses TRBV6-6 with TRBJ2-5; D remains unclear. This receptor was taken from a middle-aged man in good health. The CDR3 spells CASSWRGVEETQYF. CDR3 coding DNA: TGTGCCAGCAGTTGGAGAGGTGTAGAAGAGACCCAGTACTTC.